Below, one TCR beta chain is given with its context. This clonotype has a single count. Its antigen specificity is not known. This probably arose from a read error, given a far larger clone one base away. Read against the paper, the sample's time point label means: newly diagnosed GD, antithyroid drugs for less than 3 months. RNA was extracted from PBMCs in TRIzol for both TCR sequencing and RNA sequencing. The diagnosis of Graves' disease was made according to American Thyroid Association guidelines. Patients for the study were recruited at an endocrinology department in Xi'an, China. Each patient gave 7 to 9.5 milliliters of peripheral blood, collected in an EDTA anticoagulant tube. Ficoll Paque Plus density gradient separation was used to isolate PBMCs, and no additional T cell sorting was done. An Agilent 2100 Bioanalyzer and agarose gel were used to check RNA quality, and a NanoDrop 2000 was used to measure RNA concentration.

The data belong to a study of regulatory T cells in long-lasting Graves disease (dated by TCRdb to 2020 to 2023). About the study as a whole: In the newly diagnosed Graves' disease group, patients had been taking antithyroid drugs for less than 3 months. A total of around 33 samples underwent TCR sequencing, from around 13 patients with persistent Graves' disease and around 20 patients with newly diagnosed Graves' disease. The study took place in China and was registered as a clinical trial. Patients with persistent Graves' disease were compared with patients with newly diagnosed Graves' disease using TCR sequencing and RNA sequencing of peripheral blood. Findings and caveats that apply to the study as a whole: Preferential use of TRBV28, TRBJ1-2 and TRBJ2-5 was observed in persistent disease, whereas TRBV20-1 and TRBJ2-1 were favored in newly diagnosed disease. Peripheral blood alone was examined, since thyroid tissue, which constituted the primary lesion, could not be accessed. A larger number of public clonotypes was shared among persistent patients (approximately 2,600) than among newly diagnosed patients (around 970). As a limitation, the authors acknowledged that the small sample size may reduce accuracy. Sequencing and analysis were limited to the TCR beta chain. Compared with newly diagnosed patients, patients with persistent Graves' disease had lower TCR Shannon entropy and fewer highly expanded clones, which suggests clonal expansion.

The receptor library was made with multiplex PCR. Sequencing used an Illumina HiSeq 4000. iRepertoire HTBI primers and Arm-PCR amplification of CDR3 regions were used to construct TCR beta libraries. Gel purification was performed on PCR products prior to sequencing. As for the original processing: A total of 62 TRBV and some 15 TRBJ segments were identified across samples and were used for gene usage analysis of CDR3 amino acid clonotypes. COPE and FqMerger were used to merge the filtered high-quality paired reads into contigs. BLAST was used to align contigs to the IMGT TRBV, TRBD and TRBJ reference genes, and CDR3 was defined following IMGT. Highly expanded clones were defined as clonotypes with a frequency above 0.1%. Repertoire diversity was measured by Shannon entropy, and V-J evenness by the Gini coefficient. A clonotype found in more than one individual was treated as public. TCRdb reprocessed the public reads (quality trimming at Q25 with fastp, clone calling with MiXCR) and kept in-frame beta chains. All rows with the same CDR3 protein become a single entry with the most common DNA and genes. The V and J calls and clone size come from TCRdb's table, not from the authors' own analysis. The sample has roughly 260,000 distinct CDR3 sequences on record, 15% to 20% of them singletons. The top ten constitute approximately 14% of the sample.

The CDR3 sequence holds 15 residues, the cysteine and phenylalanine included. The retained sequence is limited to the CDR3, 45 bases, with the frame set at the first base. The germline V gene encodes CDR1 SGHAT and CDR2 FQNNGV. These data are also associated with another study on T cells in Graves' hyperthyroidism and ophthalmopathy. As the second paper documents: Stable Graves' hyperthyroidism was defined as the absence of progression to ophthalmopathy over 18 months of follow-up. Hyperthyroidism patients were newly diagnosed, with disease duration under 2 months, and aged 18 to 65 years. Exclusion was applied to patients with uncontrolled infections, other autoimmune diseases, pregnancy or lactation. Diagnoses were established on the basis of clinical symptoms, serum thyroxine and TRAb, thyroid ultrasound, and orbital computed tomography. The first round of RT-PCR for the TCR CDR3 was performed with the HTBI primer set and the Qiagen OneStep RT-PCR kit. Most expanded thyroid clonotypes (frequency above 0.001) were also detected in blood, a finding suggesting that blood repertoires may reflect thyroid immune responses. A 13 V-J signature model separated ophthalmopathy from stable hyperthyroidism, with just over 85% sensitivity and roughly 82% specificity in cross-validation and 80%/75% in testing. In validation, the model predicted progression to ophthalmopathy a median of about 6.5 months before onset, with about 70% sensitivity and 72.22% specificity. To identify TCR V-J signatures that set the groups apart, the researchers used a discovery cohort of approximately 98 patients, made up of around 40 with Graves' ophthalmopathy and 57 with stable Graves' hyperthyroidism. Prospective prediction of ophthalmopathy was tested in an independent validation cohort of 18 to 20 hyperthyroidism patients and 15 to 17 patients who later progressed to ophthalmopathy. The 85 to 100 discovery patients were randomly split 7:3 into training and test sets. Thyroid tissue and blood T-cell repertoires from six Graves' hyperthyroidism patients were also compared in the study. Following sampling, methimazole starting at 30 mg daily was given to hyperthyroidism patients, and high-dose intravenous methylprednisolone was given to ophthalmopathy patients. Libraries were constructed in a second round of multiplex PCR, after which size selection and purification were carried out. The libraries were sequenced on an Illumina HiSeq2000 using paired-end 100 bp reads. SOAPnuke was used to process the raw data, with reads discarded if the reads contained adapters or uncalled bases, had a mean Phred below 15, or lacked an exact constant-primer or identifier match. COPE v1.2.5 was used to merge the high-quality paired reads, and each unique nucleotide sequence was defined as a clonotype. Clonotypes were aligned to IMGT TRBV, TRBD and TRBJ reference segments using MiTCR v1.1. Only V-J combinations with frequency above 0.0001, covering approximately 99% of repertoires, were analysed. The TCS score was defined as the ratio of F50 (clonal expansion) to E x V (chaos), calculated using BLOSUM62-based TCRdist between CDR3 peptides within each V-J. Welch's t-statistics and random forest reduced 500 to 550 V-J features to roughly 13, which were used in a naive Bayes classifier (R e1071). Sample size was not statistically predetermined, and blinding of investigators to group allocation was not performed. TCR Vbeta CDR3 sequencing of 120 to 150 peripheral blood samples (over 40 ophthalmopathy, roughly 72 hyperthyroidism and around 17 progressor patients) is reported in the paper.

Sequencing was performed on peripheral blood mononuclear cells (PBMCs), taken at new diagnosis, from a patient treated with antithyroid drugs. The rearranged chain carries TRBV11-2 and TRBJ1-1, with no confidently assigned D gene. The source of this sequence is a woman under 40 with Graves disease. Donor details come from another sample of the same person, matched by shared clones. The sequenced DNA is TGTGCCAGCAGCTTGGGCGGCGGATTGAACACTGAAGTTTTCTTT. Its protein reads: CASSLGGGLNTEVFF.